This TCR beta chain was captured in a study of cytomegalovirus exposure and HLA in healthy donors. Study observations and caveats: Available immune exposure information was restricted to CMV serostatus only.

Germline CDR1 is SGHRS and CDR2 is YFSETQ. CDR3 length equals 14 residues. Trimming took 1 base from V and 0 from J, leaving 5 bases between them. The primer mix had 60 Vbeta and 13 Jbeta primers. TCRdb keeps only in-frame clones here, not all; method: immunoSEQ multiplex PCR. The data show about 140,000 clones, with 84% seen just once and about 2.6% held by the top ten. Only a few counts were recorded for this clone. The antigen is unknown. This chain uses TRBV5-1 with TRBJ1-3, with D hard to call. Sample: PBMCs. This receptor was taken from a boy aged 2 to 10 in good health and CMV-seronegative. CDR3 in DNA: TGCGCCAGCAGCTTGACGAGCTCTGGAAACACCATATATTTT. Its translation is CASSLTSSGNTIYF.